This T cell receptor (beta chain) emerged from a study of CXCR3-negative and CXCR3-positive naive CD8 T cells. The CDR3 totals 15 residues. CDR1 and CDR2 from the germline V gene are MGHRA and YSYEKL. Libraries of TRB cDNA were made by 5' RACE and carried UMIs. One entry per CDR3 protein, without DNA, is what TCRdb gives after re-calling the 5' RACE reads. The table lists 45,000 to 75,000 distinct CDR3 sequences. As concerns this clonotype: Its antigen remains unidentified.

Every individual CD8+ T cell subset underwent sorting in triplicate at approximately 310,000 cells apiece. Study findings and constraints: Naive subsets showed comparable surface CD5, and TCR interaction strength was also inferred from TRB CDR3 physicochemistry. Fresh PBMCs were used in most assays, and CXCR3 expression partially decreased after cryopreservation. Unlike memory cells, which differed, naive CXCR3-negative and CXCR3-positive cells had similar TRBV-TRBJ usage.

This TCR derives from a human donor in good health. Some clones in this sample may be carry-over from other donors' samples. This chain joins TRBV4-1 and TRBJ2-1; lacking DNA, the TRBD2 call made by TCRdb goes unchecked. The sample taken for sequencing was naive CXCR3- CD8+ T cells from blood. Subset denoted: CD45RO-CCR7+CD27+CD95- naive CD8+ T cells lacking CXCR3 (TNR3-). This CDR3 reads CASSTGLAGGNEQFF.